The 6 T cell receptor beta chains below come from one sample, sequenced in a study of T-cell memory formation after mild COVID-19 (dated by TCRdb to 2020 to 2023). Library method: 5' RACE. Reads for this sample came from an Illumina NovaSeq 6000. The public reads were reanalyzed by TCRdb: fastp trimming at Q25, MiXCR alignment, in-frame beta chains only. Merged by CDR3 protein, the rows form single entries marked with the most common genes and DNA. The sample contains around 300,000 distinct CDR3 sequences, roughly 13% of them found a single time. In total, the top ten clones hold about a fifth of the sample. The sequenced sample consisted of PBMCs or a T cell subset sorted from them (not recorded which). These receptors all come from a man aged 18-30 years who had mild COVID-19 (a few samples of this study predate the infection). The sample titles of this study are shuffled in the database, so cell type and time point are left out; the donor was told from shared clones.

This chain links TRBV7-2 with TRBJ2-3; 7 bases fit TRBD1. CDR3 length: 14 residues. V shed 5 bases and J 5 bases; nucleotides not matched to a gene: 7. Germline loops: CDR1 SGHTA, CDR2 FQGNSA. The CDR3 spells CASSPTGARDTQYF. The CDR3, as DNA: TGTGCCAGCAGCCCAACAGGGGCAAGAGATACGCAGTATTTT.

The CDR3 nucleotides are TGTGCCAGTAGTATTGGGTGGACAGCCTACAATGAGCAGTTCTTC. This translates into CASSIGWTAYNEQFF. The rearrangement links TRBV19 to TRBJ2-1; TRBD1 might be the D (6 bases). With 3 bases removed from V and 2 bases from J, the gap between germline ends came to 11 bases. There are 15 residues in the CDR3. The germline gives CDR1 LNHDA, CDR2 SQIVND (reference sequence). Together with reference TRBV19 and TRBJ2-1, the CDR3 gives the full variable domain: DGGITQSPKYLFRKEGQNVTLSCEQNLNHDAMYWYRQDPGQGLRLIYYSQIVNDFQKGDIAEGYSVSREKKESFPLTVTSAQKNPTAFYLCASSIGWTAYNEQFFGPGTRLTVL.

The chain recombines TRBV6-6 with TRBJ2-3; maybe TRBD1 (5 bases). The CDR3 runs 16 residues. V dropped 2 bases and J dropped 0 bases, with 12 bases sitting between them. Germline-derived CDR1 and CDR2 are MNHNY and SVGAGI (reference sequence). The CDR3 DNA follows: TGTGCCAGCAGTTACGTTCGACAGAGTAGCACAGATACGCAGTATTTT. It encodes CASSYVRQSSTDTQYF.

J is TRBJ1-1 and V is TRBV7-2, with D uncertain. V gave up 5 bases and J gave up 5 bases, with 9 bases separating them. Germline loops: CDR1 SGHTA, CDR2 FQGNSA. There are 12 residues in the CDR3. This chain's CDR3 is CASSQDWTEAFF. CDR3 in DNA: TGTGCCAGCAGCCAGGACTGGACTGAAGCTTTCTTT.

CDR3 region: CASSTGGRVYEQYF. Written as DNA, the CDR3 is TGTGCCAGCAGCACAGGAGGCAGGGTATACGAGCAGTACTTC. The chain has TRBV6-1 and TRBJ2-7; either TRBD1 or TRBD2 may supply D (5 bases each). Deletions cut 6 bases from V and 4 bases from J, with 16 bases between. Germline V lookup: CDR1 MNHNS, CDR2 SASEGT. The length of the CDR3 is 14 residues.

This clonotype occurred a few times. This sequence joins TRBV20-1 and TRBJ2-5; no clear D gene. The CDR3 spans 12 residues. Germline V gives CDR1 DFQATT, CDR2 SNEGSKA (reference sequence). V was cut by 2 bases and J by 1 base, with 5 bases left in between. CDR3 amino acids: CSARSSQETQYF. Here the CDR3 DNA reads TGCAGTGCTAGAAGCAGCCAAGAGACCCAGTACTTC.